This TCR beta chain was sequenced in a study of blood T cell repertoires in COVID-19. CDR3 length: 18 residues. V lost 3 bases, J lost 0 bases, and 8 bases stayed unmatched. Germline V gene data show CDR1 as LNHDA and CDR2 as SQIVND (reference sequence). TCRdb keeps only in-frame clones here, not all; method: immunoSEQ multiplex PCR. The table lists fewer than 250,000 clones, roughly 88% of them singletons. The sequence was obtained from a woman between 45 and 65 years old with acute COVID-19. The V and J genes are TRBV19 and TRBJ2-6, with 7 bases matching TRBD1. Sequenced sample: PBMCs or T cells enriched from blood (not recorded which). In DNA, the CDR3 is TGTGCCAGTAGTATGACTGGGACAGCCTACTCTGGGGCCAACGTCCTGACTTTC. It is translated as CASSMTGTAYSGANVLTF. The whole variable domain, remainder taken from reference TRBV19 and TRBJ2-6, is DGGITQSPKYLFRKEGQNVTLSCEQNLNHDAMYWYRQDPGQGLRLIYYSQIVNDFQKGDIAEGYSVSREKKESFPLTVTSAQKNPTAFYLCASSMTGTAYSGANVLTFGAGSRLTVL.